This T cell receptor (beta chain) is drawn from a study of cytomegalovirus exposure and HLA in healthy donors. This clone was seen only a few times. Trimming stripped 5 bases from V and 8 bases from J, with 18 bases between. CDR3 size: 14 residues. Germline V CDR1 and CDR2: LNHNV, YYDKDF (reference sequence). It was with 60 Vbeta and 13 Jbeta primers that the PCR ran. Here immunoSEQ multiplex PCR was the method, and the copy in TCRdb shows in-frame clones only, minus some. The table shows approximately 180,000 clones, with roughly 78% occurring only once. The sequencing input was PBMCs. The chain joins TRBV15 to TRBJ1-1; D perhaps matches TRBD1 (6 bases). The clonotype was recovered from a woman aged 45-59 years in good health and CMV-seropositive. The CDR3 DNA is TGTGCCACCAGCGTCAACCAGGGGCCTGGGGAAGCTTTCTTT. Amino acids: CATSVNQGPGEAFF.